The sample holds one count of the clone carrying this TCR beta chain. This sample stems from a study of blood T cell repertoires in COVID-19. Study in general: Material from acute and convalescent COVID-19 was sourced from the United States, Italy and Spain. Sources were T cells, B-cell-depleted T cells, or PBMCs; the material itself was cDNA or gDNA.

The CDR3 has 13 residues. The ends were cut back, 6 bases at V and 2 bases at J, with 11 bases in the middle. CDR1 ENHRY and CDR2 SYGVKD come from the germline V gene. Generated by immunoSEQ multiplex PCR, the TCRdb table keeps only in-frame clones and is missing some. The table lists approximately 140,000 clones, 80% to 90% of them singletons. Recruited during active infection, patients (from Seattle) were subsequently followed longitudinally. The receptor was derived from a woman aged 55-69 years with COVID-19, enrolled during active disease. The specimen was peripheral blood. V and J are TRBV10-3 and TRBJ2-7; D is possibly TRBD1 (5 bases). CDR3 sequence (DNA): TGTGCCATCAGGCCCCCAGGGACCTACGAGCAGTACTTC. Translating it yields CAIRPPGTYEQYF.